The source of this T cell receptor beta chain is a study of shared clonotypes between healthy human individuals (dated by TCRdb to 2018 to 2020). For the study in its entirety: A couple of women and a few men aged 18 to 49 years were included in the cohort. Per donor, three plates each were used for CD4 naive and CD4 memory, two for CD8 naive, and one for CD8 memory. The study deeply sequenced blood TCR repertoires of about five healthy adults to estimate repertoire size and the extent of clonotype sharing between individuals. Different laboratories and diverse techniques were used to prepare libraries and sequence TCR repertoires, to increase sequencing depth and limit assay-specific biases. Leukapheresis yielded between about 0.9 and 9 billion PBMCs per donor. On the study overall, not on this receptor specifically: The genetic and exposure-history diversity represented was limited by the small number of donors. Compared with non-shared clonotypes, clonotypes shared by all four sorted-subset donors had higher generation probabilities. Based on pairwise subsampling, the degree of clonotype sharing among donors was expected to be affected by sequencing depth. Incomplete sequencing was indicated by rarefaction of sorted-subset datasets, despite the large sequencing depth. Naive subsets generally had larger estimated clonotype richness than memory subsets. Across a few donors, around 5% of naive CD4, 3% to 4% of naive CD8, under 2.5% of memory CD4, and 0.4% to 0.45% of memory CD8 clonotypes were shared. Only blood was sampled, and tissue TCR repertoires likely differ from those in blood.

On this clone: The clone's antigen remains unknown. It has no much larger one-base neighbor in the sample; base qualities were not kept.

The donors were healthy, HIV-negative adults with no recently reported acute infections or vaccinations. Every donor was a Caucasian adult residing in Nashville, Tennessee, USA. CD4+ T cells were enriched by magnetic negative selection, after which naive cells were positively selected on CD45RA and the negative fraction was taken as the memory subset. Blood was obtained by leukapheresis, after which PBMCs were separated by Ficoll-Histopaque density gradient centrifugation and cryopreserved in liquid nitrogen vapor phase. Purity and quantity of every magnetically sorted T cell population were checked by analytical flow cytometry. Genomic DNA was isolated from each sorted fraction and quantified by UV absorbance on a Nanodrop 2000c. TCR CDR3 regions were amplified from genomic DNA by multiplex PCR using the deep immunoSEQ assay. Extracted genomic DNA from each cell subset was distributed evenly across all wells of several immunoSEQ 96-well plates, and each plate was treated as a replicate. Each replicate PCR for sorted subsets received roughly 0.2 ug genomic DNA, equal to tens of thousands of T cell genomes. Purified libraries were quantified with a Qubit 3.0 fluorometer, sized on a Bioanalyzer 2100, and re-quantified with the KAPA Library Quantification kit. Every immunoSEQ 96-well plate was sequenced on a separate single-read 150-cycle Illumina NextSeq 550 flow cell. From the authors' description of their analysis: Because the immunoSEQ output held only junctional sequences and lacked quality scores, the filtering could not match the filtering applied to full-length reads. To assign V/J genes and CDR3, sequences were annotated using PyIR, a Python wrapper for IgBLAST v1.9, with IMGT germline references. Reads with weak V/J assignments (E-value above 1e-6), missing CDR3, stop codons, out-of-frame junctions, or ambiguous translated residues were removed. A V3J clonotype was defined by an identical inferred V gene, J gene, and CDR3 amino acid sequence. Percentage overlap between repertoires was calculated by dividing the number of shared unique clonotypes by the size of the smaller repertoire. Three approaches were used to assess repertoire richness: RTK rarefaction, the Chao1 estimator, and Recon v2.1 estimates of unobserved clonotypes. Generation probabilities for all TCRbeta clonotypes obtained by the gDNA method from several donors were computed using OLGA. The immuneACCESS repertoire file appears here via TCRdb, limited to in-frame rearrangements. These files lack a portion of the clones; in checked studies, under half of the deficit traces to unresolved V genes, and the cause of the others is not known. Clonal size and the V and J genes are those of that table, whereas D and trimming came from the DNA. In this sample the table shows millions of clones, over 85% of which occur a single time. The ten top clones hold roughly 0.13% of the sample.

The source material was naive CD4+ T cells sorted from blood. According to the study, the label for this sample's cell subset or site signals: CD45RA+ positively selected. This TCR came from a man between 18 and 35 years old in good health.

The bases read TGTGCCAGCAGTGAAGTAAACCGGGACAGGGGGGGAGATACGCAGTATTTT. Its translation reads: CASSEVNRDRGGDTQYF. In this chain, TRBV6-1 is recombined with TRBJ2-3, with 11 junctional bases fitting TRBD1. The germline V gene encodes CDR1 MNHNS and CDR2 SASEGT. Germline trimming: 1 base from V, 5 bases from J; junction bases outside gene matches: 8. From the cysteine up to the phenylalanine, the CDR3 has a length of 17 residues. Of all the DNA, just the CDR3 is kept, 51 bases in frame from base 1.